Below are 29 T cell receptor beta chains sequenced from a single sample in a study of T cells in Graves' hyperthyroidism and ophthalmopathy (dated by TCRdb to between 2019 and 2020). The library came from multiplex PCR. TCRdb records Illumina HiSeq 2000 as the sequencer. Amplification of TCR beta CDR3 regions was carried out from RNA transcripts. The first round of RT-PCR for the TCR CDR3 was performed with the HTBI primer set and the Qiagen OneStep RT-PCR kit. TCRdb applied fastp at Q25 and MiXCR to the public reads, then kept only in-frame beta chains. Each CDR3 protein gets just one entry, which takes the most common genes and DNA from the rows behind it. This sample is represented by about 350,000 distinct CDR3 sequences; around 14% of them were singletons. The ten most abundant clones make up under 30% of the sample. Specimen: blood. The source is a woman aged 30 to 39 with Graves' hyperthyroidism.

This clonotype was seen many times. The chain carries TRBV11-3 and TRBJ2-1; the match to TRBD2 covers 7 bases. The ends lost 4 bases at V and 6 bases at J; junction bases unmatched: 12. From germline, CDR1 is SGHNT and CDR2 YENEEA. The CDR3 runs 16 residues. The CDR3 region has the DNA TGTGCCAGCAGCTCCCCCGGGCGGGAGCCATTCAATGAGCAGTTCTTC. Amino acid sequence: CASSSPGREPFNEQFF.

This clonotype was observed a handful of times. The DNA of the CDR3 is TGTGCCAGCACAGTAGCGGAACCCGCGAACACCGGGGAGCTGTTTTTT. This sequence encodes CASTVAEPANTGELFF. V and J are TRBV6-2 or TRBV6-3 and TRBJ2-2; perhaps TRBD2 as D (6 bases). Germline V gene data show CDR1 as MNHEY and CDR2 as SVGEGT. CDR3 length: 16 amino acids. V gave up 7 bases and J gave up 0 bases, with 15 bases separating them.

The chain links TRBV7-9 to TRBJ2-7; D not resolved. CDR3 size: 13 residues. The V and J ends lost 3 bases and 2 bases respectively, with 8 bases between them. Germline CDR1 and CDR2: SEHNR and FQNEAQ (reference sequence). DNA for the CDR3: TGTGCCAGCAGCTTTGACGGACCCTACGAGCAGTACTTC. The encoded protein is CASSFDGPYEQYF.

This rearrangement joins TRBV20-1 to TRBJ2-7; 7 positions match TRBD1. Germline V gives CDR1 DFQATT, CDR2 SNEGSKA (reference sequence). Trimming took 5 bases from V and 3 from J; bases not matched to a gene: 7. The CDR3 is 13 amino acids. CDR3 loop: CSAESGTVYEQYF. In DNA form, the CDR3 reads TGCAGTGCTGAATCCGGGACAGTCTACGAGCAGTACTTC.

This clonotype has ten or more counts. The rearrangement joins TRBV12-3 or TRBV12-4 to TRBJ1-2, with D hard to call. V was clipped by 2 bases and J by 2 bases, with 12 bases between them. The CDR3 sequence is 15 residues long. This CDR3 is CASSLSTQVNYGYTF. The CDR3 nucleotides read TGTGCCAGCAGTTTATCCACTCAGGTGAACTATGGCTACACCTTC.

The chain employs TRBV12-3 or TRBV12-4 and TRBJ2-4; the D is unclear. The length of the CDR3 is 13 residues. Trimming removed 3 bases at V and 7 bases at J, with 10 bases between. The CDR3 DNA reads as TGTGCCAGCAGTTTGATAAGCGCTAACATTCAGTACTTC. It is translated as CASSLISANIQYF.

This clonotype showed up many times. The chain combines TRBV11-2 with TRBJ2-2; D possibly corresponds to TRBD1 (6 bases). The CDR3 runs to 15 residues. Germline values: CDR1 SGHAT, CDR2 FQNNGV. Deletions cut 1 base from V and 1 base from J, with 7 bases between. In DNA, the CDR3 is TGTGCCAGCAGCTTAGGGACAGTGAACACCGGGGAGCTGTTTTTT. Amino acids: CASSLGTVNTGELFF.

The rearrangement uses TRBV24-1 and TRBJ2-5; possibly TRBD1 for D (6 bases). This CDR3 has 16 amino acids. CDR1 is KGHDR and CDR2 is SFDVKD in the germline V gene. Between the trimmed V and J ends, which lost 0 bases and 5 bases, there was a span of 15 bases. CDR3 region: CATSDLGQGSGETQYF. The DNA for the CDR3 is TGTGCCACCAGTGATTTGGGGCAGGGGTCCGGCGAGACCCAGTACTTC.

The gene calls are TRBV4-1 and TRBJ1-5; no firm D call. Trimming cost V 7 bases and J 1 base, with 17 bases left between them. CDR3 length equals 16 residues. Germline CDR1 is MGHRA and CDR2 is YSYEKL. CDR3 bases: TGCGCCAGCATTAGGAGCCGGCAGGCCAGCAATCAGCCCCAGCATTTT. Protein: CASIRSRQASNQPQHF.

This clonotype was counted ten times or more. CDR3 bases: TGTGCTAGTGGTTTGGGGGGCTATGGCTACACCTTC. It translates to CASGLGGYGYTF. The chain links TRBV12-5 to TRBJ1-2; D not certain. The CDR3 runs 12 residues. CDR1 LGHNT and CDR2 FRNRAP come from the germline V gene. V was cut by 1 base and J by 4 bases, with 4 bases left in between. The full variable domain, its missing parts supplied by reference TRBV12-5 and TRBJ1-2, is DARVTQTPRHKVTEMGQEVTMRCQPILGHNTVFWYRQTMMQGLELLAYFRNRAPLDDSGMPKDRFSAEMPDATLATLKIQPSEPRDSAVYFCASGLGGYGYTFGSGTRLTVV.

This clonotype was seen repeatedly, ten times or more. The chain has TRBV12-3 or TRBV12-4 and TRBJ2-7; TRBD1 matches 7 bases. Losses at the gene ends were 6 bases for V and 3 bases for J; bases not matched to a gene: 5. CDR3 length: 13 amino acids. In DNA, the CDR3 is TGTGCCAGCAGCACCGGACAGGTCTACGAGCAGTACTTC. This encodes CASSTGQVYEQYF.

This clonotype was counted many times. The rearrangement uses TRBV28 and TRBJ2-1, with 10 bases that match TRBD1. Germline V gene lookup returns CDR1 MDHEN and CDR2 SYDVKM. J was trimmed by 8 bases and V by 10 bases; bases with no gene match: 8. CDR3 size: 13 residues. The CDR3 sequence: CATYRTGGDEQFF. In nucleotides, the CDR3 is TGTGCCACCTATAGGACAGGGGGGGATGAGCAGTTCTTC.

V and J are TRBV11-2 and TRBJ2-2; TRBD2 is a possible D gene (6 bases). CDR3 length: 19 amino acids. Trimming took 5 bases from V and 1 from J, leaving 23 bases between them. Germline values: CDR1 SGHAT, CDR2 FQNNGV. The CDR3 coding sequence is TGTGCCAGCAGCCCCAGAAGAATAGGGAATAGCGGGAACACCGGGGAGCTGTTTTTT. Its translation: CASSPRRIGNSGNTGELFF.

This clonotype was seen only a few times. The CDR3 sequence is CASTNANGNTEAFF. DNA of the CDR3: TGCGCCAGCACCAATGCGAATGGAAACACTGAAGCTTTCTTT. The chain joins TRBV4-1 to TRBJ1-1, with D uncertain. Germline V gene lookup returns CDR1 MGHRA and CDR2 YSYEKL. The CDR3 has 14 amino acids. The V gene lost 7 bases and the J gene lost 2 bases, with 14 bases spanning the gap.

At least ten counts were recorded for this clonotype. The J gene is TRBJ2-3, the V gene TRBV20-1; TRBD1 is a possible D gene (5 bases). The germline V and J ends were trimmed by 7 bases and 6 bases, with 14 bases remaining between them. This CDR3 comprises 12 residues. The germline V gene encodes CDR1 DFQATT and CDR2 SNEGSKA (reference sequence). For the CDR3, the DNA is TGCAGTGGCCAGGGTGGGATCGATACGCAGTATTTT. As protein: CSGQGGIDTQYF.

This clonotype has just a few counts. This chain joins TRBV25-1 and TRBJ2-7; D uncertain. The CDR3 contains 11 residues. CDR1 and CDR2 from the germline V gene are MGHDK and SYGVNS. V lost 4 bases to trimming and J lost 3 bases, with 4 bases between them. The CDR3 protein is CASSGIYEQYF. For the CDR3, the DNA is TGTGCCAGCAGTGGGATCTACGAGCAGTACTTC.

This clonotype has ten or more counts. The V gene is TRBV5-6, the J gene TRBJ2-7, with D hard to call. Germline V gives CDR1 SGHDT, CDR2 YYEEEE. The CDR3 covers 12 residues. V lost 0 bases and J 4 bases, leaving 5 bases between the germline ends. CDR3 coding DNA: TGTGCCAGCAGCTTGGCCAGATACGAGCAGTACTTC. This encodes CASSLARYEQYF.

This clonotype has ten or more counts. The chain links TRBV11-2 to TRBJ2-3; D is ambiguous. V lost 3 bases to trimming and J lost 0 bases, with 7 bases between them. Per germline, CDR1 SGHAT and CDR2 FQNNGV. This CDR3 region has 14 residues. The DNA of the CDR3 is TGTGCCAGCAGCTTCTTTCAGAGCACAGATACGCAGTATTTT. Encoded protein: CASSFFQSTDTQYF.

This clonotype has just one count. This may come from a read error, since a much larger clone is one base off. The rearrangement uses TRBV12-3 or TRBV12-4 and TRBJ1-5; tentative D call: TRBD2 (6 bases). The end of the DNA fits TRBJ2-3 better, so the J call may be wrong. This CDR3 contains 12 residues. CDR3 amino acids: CASSSGDRPQYF. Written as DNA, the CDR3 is TGTGCCAGCAGTTCGGGGGATCGGCCCCAGTATTTT.

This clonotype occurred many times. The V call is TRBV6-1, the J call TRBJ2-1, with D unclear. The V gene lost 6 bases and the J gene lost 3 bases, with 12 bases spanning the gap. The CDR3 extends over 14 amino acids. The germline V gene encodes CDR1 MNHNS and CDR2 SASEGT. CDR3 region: CASRKMTGYNEQFF. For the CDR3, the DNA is TGTGCCAGCAGGAAAATGACGGGCTACAATGAGCAGTTCTTC.

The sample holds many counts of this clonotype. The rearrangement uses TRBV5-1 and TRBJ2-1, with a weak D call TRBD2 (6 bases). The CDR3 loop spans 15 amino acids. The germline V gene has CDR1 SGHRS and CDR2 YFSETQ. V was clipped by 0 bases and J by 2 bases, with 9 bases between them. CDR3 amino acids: CASSLGGKAYNEQFF. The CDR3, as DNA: TGCGCCAGCAGCTTGGGCGGGAAGGCCTACAATGAGCAGTTCTTC.

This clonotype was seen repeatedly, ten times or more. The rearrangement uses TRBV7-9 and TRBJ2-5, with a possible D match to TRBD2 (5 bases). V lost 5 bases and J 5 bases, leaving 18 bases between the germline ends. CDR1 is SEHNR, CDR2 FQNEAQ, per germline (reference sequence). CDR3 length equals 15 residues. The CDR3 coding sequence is TGTGCCAGCAGCGTCCGTGCGGACTCGGGGGAGACCCAGTACTTC. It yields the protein CASSVRADSGETQYF.

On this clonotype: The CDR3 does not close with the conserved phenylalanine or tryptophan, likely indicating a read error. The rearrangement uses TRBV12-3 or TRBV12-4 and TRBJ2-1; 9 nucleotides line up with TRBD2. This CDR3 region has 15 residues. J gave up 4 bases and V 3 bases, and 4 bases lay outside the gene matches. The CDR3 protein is CASSLATSGYNEQFS. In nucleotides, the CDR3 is TGTGCCAGCAGTTTGGCCACTAGCGGGTACAATGAGCAGTTCTCC.

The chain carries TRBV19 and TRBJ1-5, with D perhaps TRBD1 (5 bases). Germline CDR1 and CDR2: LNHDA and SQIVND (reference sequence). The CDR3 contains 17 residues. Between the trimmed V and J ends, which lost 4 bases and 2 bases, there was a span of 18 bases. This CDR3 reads CASSRGRYVKGNQPQHF. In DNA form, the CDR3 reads TGTGCCAGTAGTAGGGGACGTTACGTTAAGGGCAATCAGCCCCAGCATTTT.

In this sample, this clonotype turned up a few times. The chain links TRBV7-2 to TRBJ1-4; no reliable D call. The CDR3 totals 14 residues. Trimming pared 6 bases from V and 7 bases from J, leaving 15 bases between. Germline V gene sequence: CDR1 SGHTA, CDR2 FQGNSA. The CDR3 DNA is TGTGCCAGCAGTCAAGGGTGGCGTTCTGAAAAACTGTTTTTT. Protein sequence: CASSQGWRSEKLFF.

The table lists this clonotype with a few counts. DNA for the CDR3: TGTGCCAGCAGGGCGGTCGTCGACACTGAAGCTTTCTTT. This translates into CASRAVVDTEAFF. The chain combines TRBV28 with TRBJ1-1; D call uncertain. CDR3 length: 13 amino acids. V dropped 6 bases and J dropped 3 bases, with 11 bases sitting between them. The V gene's germline CDR1 is MDHEN and CDR2 SYDVKM.

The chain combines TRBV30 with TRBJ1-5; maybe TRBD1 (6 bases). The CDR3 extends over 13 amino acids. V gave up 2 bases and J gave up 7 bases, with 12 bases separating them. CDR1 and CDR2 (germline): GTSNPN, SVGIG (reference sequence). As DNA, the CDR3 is TGTGCCTGGAGTTCCAGGGGAGACCAGCCCCAGCATTTT. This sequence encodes CAWSSRGDQPQHF.

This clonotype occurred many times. In nucleotides, the CDR3 is TGTGCCAGCAAATTGGGGTCCGCGGACACCGGGGAGCTGTTTTTT. Translation: CASKLGSADTGELFF. The V and J genes are TRBV7-2 and TRBJ2-2; D remains unclear. CDR1 SGHTA and CDR2 FQGNSA come from the germline V gene. CDR3 length equals 15 residues. V was shortened by 7 bases and J by 3 bases, with 15 bases between the two germline ends.

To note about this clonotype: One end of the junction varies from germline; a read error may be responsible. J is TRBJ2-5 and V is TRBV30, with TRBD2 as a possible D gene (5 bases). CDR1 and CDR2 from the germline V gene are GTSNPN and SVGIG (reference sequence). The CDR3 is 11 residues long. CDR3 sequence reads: CAWMREETQCF. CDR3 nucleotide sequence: TGTGCCTGGATGAGGGAAGAGACCCAGTGCTTC.